The clone carrying this T cell receptor beta chain was found many times. Its antigen remains unidentified. Joint extraction of RNA and DNA used roughly 18-34 mg of bulk tissue that was unsorted. Making TCR beta cDNA involved approximately 530 ng total RNA and a constant-region primer. Modified slightly, ARM-PCR produced TCR beta libraries over three nested multiplex PCR rounds. The first two PCR rounds used TRBV1-TRBV30 forward primers with a C-beta reverse primer, nine to ten cycles each. Each CDR3 protein is one row after TCRdb ran MiXCR on the multiplex PCR reads. The sample has approximately 80,000 distinct CDR3 sequences; roughly 72% are singletons. The data derive from a study of tumor-infiltrating lymphocytes in primary liver carcinoma. Study-wide points: Tumor-adjacent and tumor-blood pairs shared a smaller degree of overlap than tumor region pairs.

J gave up 5 bases and V 4 bases, and 9 bases lay outside the gene matches. This CDR3 contains 15 residues. Germline V lookup: CDR1 SGHRS, CDR2 YFSETQ. The material sequenced was tumor-adjacent normal liver tissue. The V and J genes are TRBV5-1 and TRBJ2-5, with TRBD2 matching 9 bases. The receptor was isolated from a man aged 35 to 55 with primary liver carcinoma and hepatitis B virus infection. DNA for the CDR3: TGCGCCAGCAGCCTGGATAGCGGGAGCAGCGAGACCCAGTACTTC. It encodes CASSLDSGSSETQYF.